What follows describes a single T cell receptor beta chain. With V trimmed by 4 bases and J by 4 bases, 7 bases remained unmatched. The V gene's germline CDR1 is SGHNT and CDR2 YYREEE (reference sequence). The CDR3 consists of 16 residues. The data were obtained in a study of blood T cell repertoires in COVID-19. The repertoire was sequenced with immunoSEQ multiplex PCR; TCRdb's copy has only in-frame clones and lacks some. Of roughly 310,000 clones listed, more than 75% are singletons. The clonotype comes from a man between 60 and 70 years old who had recovered from COVID-19. The chain employs TRBV5-4 and TRBJ2-1, with 11 positions matching TRBD2. Sequenced sample: PBMCs or T cells enriched from blood (not recorded which). The CDR3 DNA follows: TGTGCCAGCAGCCCCTCCACTAGCGGGAGTTACAATGAGCAGTTCTTC. Translating it yields CASSPSTSGSYNEQFF.